This is a list of T cell receptor beta chains from one sample in a study of T cell responses to AZD1222 COVID-19 vaccine. Libraries were prepared by immunoSEQ multiplex PCR; TCRdb keeps only in-frame clonotypes and omits some of them. Among 250,000 to 300,000 clones, almost 95% were seen once, and the ten largest hold 0.55%. This sample comprised peripheral blood, obtained 28 days after the second AZD1222 dose. Receptors originate from an adult who received the AZD1222 COVID-19 vaccine. CDR3s include the opening cysteine and the closing phenylalanine or tryptophan. Each record gives: clone size, V gene, J gene, D gene, CDR3 protein, CDR3 DNA. The D gene is left open where the match is weak. Not every row has a clone size; where given, it reads once, few, many or a size class.

size: -; V: TRBV5-6; J: TRBJ1-3; D: TRBD1; CDR3: CASSLAPGQTVDTIYF; DNA: TGTGCCAGCAGCTTGGCCCCGGGACAGACCGTGGACACCATATATTTT
size: once; V: TRBV6-5; J: TRBJ2-7; D: -; CDR3: CASNPMGGPTYEQYF; DNA: TGTGCCAGCAATCCCATGGGGGGACCAACCTACGAGCAGTACTTC
size: -; V: TRBV4-3; J: TRBJ1-2; D: -; CDR3: CASSQDGNRLNGYTF; DNA: TGCGCCAGCAGCCAAGATGGGAACCGCCTTAATGGCTACACCTTC
size: -; V: TRBV19; J: TRBJ2-1; D: -; CDR3: CASRWAFGSYNEQFF; DNA: TGTGCCAGTAGATGGGCCTTTGGCTCCTACAATGAGCAGTTCTTC
size: -; V: TRBV10-1; J: TRBJ1-1; D: -; CDR3: CASSSGLGLNTEAFF; DNA: TGCGCCAGCAGTAGCGGATTGGGACTAAACACTGAAGCTTTCTTT
size: -; V: TRBV5-6; J: TRBJ1-2; D: -; CDR3: CASIKQGNYGYTF; DNA: TGTGCCAGCATCAAACAGGGCAACTATGGCTACACCTTC
size: -; V: TRBV5-6; J: TRBJ1-4; D: TRBD1; CDR3: CASSLFLQGVNEKLFF; DNA: TGTGCCAGCAGCTTGTTCTTACAGGGGGTAAATGAAAAACTGTTTTTT
size: -; V: TRBV10-3; J: TRBJ2-3; D: TRBD1; CDR3: CAIGGQGEDTQYF; DNA: TGTGCCATCGGGGGACAGGGCGAAGATACGCAGTATTTT
size: -; V: TRBV7-9; J: TRBJ2-7; D: -; CDR3: CASSSGTGSYEQYF; DNA: TGTGCCAGCAGCTCCGGGACCGGGTCCTACGAGCAGTACTTC
size: once; V: TRBV24-1; J: TRBJ2-5; D: -; CDR3: CATSRPGETQYF; DNA: TGTGCCACCAGTCGGCCAGGGGAGACCCAGTACTTC
size: -; V: TRBV5-1; J: TRBJ1-2; D: -; CDR3: CASSSEGNYGYTF; DNA: TGCGCCAGCAGCTCCGAAGGAAACTATGGCTACACCTTC
size: -; V: TRBV3-1/TRBV3-2; J: TRBJ2-2; D: -; CDR3: CASGLTGELFF; DNA: TGTGCCAGCGGCTTGACCGGGGAGCTGTTTTTT
size: -; V: TRBV5-4; J: TRBJ2-3; D: -; CDR3: CASSLERRDTDTQYF; DNA: TGTGCCAGCAGCTTGGAGCGGCGGGACACAGATACGCAGTATTTT
size: once; V: TRBV10-3; J: TRBJ2-7; D: -; CDR3: CAISVDSIYEQYF; DNA: TGTGCCATCAGTGTTGACAGCATCTACGAGCAGTACTTC
size: -; V: TRBV28; J: TRBJ2-7; D: -; CDR3: CASSFGRRAYEQYF; DNA: TGTGCCAGCAGTTTTGGCAGAAGGGCCTACGAGCAGTACTTC
size: -; V: TRBV28; J: TRBJ1-5; D: -; CDR3: CASSKGSIQPQHF; DNA: TGTGCCAGCAGTAAAGGGTCTATTCAGCCCCAGCATTTT
size: -; V: TRBV5-1; J: TRBJ1-4; D: TRBD1; CDR3: CASRARQGTNEKLFF; DNA: TGCGCCAGCCGAGCTCGACAGGGGACTAATGAAAAACTGTTTTTT
size: -; V: TRBV6-5; J: TRBJ2-5; D: -; CDR3: CASKAPAVPRETQYF; DNA: TGTGCCAGCAAGGCACCAGCGGTGCCACGGGAGACCCAGTACTTC
size: -; V: TRBV7-3; J: TRBJ2-3; D: -; CDR3: CASSPGPQSDTQYF; DNA: TGTGCCAGCAGCCCCGGGCCACAATCAGATACGCAGTATTTT
size: -; V: TRBV2; J: TRBJ2-7; D: -; CDR3: CASSERAYEQYF; DNA: TGTGCCAGCAGTGAAAGGGCCTACGAGCAGTACTTC
size: -; V: TRBV6-2/TRBV6-3; J: TRBJ2-2; D: -; CDR3: CASSYTRGYTGELFF; DNA: TGTGCCAGCAGTTATACTAGAGGGTACACCGGGGAGCTGTTTTTT
size: once; V: TRBV5-1; J: TRBJ2-7; D: TRBD1; CDR3: CASSIPGQGSYEQYF; DNA: TGCGCCAGCAGCATTCCGGGACAGGGGTCCTACGAGCAGTACTTC
size: -; V: TRBV6-2/TRBV6-3; J: TRBJ1-2; D: -; CDR3: CASSYEVRNYGYTF; DNA: TGTGCCAGCAGTTACGAGGTCAGGAACTATGGCTACACCTTC
size: -; V: TRBV2; J: TRBJ1-2; D: TRBD1; CDR3: CASRRGQGVGYTF; DNA: TGTGCCAGCAGGAGGGGACAGGGAGTTGGCTACACCTTC
size: once; V: TRBV6-4; J: TRBJ2-5; D: -; CDR3: CASSRHQETQYF; DNA: TGTGCCAGCTCAAGGCACCAAGAGACCCAGTACTTC
size: few; V: TRBV6-4; J: TRBJ2-3; D: TRBD2; CDR3: CASSEGSGGTDTQYF; DNA: TGTGCCAGCAGTGAGGGAAGCGGGGGGACAGATACGCAGTATTTT
size: -; V: TRBV7-2; J: TRBJ1-3; D: -; CDR3: CASSLTWIMSGNTIYF; DNA: TGTGCCAGCAGCTTAACCTGGATAATGTCTGGAAACACCATATATTTT
size: -; V: TRBV7-2; J: TRBJ2-1; D: TRBD2; CDR3: CASSSGGSGFYNEQFF; DNA: TGTGCCAGCAGCTCAGGAGGTAGCGGGTTTTACAATGAGCAGTTCTTC
size: -; V: TRBV2; J: TRBJ2-7; D: TRBD1; CDR3: CASSEGQGVYEQYF; DNA: TGTGCCAGCAGTGAGGGCCAGGGGGTCTACGAGCAGTACTTC
size: -; V: TRBV29-1; J: TRBJ1-1; D: -; CDR3: CSVEAGWGTEAFF; DNA: TGCAGCGTTGAGGCAGGGTGGGGGACTGAAGCTTTCTTT
size: -; V: TRBV9; J: TRBJ2-3; D: TRBD2; CDR3: CASSPHTAGLSTDTQYF; DNA: TGTGCCAGCAGCCCTCACACAGCGGGACTCAGCACAGATACGCAGTATTTT
size: -; V: TRBV5-1; J: TRBJ1-5; D: -; CDR3: CASSSEGGRNQPQHF; DNA: TGCGCCAGCAGCTCCGAGGGGGGGAGAAATCAGCCCCAGCATTTT
size: -; V: TRBV11-2; J: TRBJ1-2; D: -; CDR3: CASSPGQNYGYTF; DNA: TGTGCCAGCAGCCCTGGCCAGAACTATGGCTACACCTTC